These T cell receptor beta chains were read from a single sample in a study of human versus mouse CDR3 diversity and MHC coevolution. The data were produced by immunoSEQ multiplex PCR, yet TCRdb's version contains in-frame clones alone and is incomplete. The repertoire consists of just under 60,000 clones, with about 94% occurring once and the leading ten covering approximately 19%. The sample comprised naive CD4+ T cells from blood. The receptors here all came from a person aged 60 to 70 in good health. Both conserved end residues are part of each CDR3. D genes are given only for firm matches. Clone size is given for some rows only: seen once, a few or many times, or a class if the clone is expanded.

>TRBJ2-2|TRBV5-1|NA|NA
TGCGCCAGCAGCCCTAGAGCGCCGGGGACCGGGGAGCTGTTTTTT
CASSPRAPGTGELFF
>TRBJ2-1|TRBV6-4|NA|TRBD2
TGTGCCAGCAACCCCCGAGGGACTAGCGGGAGTTGGCCCTACAATGAGCAGTTCTTC
CASNPRGTSGSWPYNEQFF
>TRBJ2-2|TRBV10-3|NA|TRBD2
TGTGCCATCAGTGATATAGGTCTAGCGGGAGGAGGTGTCACCGGGGAGCTGTTTTTT
CAISDIGLAGGGVTGELFF
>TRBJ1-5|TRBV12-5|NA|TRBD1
TGTGCTAGTGGTCCCGGACAGGGGAGCAATCAGCCCCAGCATTTT
CASGPGQGSNQPQHF
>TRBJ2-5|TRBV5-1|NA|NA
TGCGCCAGCAGCTTGGGGACAATGGGCCAAGAGACCCAGTACTTC
CASSLGTMGQETQYF
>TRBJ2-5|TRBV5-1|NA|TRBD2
TGCGCCAGCAGCTTTAGCGGGGGAGAGACCCAGTACTTC
CASSFSGGETQYF
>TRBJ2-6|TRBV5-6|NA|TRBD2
TGTGCCAGCAGCTTGACCGTCCGATCGGGGGGGCCGAGGACTTTC
CASSLTVRSGGPRTF
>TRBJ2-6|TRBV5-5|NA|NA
TGTGCCAGCAGCTCCTGGGAGACTGGGGCCAACGTCCTGACTTTC
CASSSWETGANVLTF
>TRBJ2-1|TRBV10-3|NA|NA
TGTGCCATCAGGGATGGCGGAGGCAGAAATGAGCAGTTCTTC
CAIRDGGGRNEQFF
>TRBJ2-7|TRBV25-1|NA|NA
TGTGCCAGCAGCCCATCCGGGATGGGTTCGGGCTACGAGCAGTACTTC
CASSPSGMGSGYEQYF
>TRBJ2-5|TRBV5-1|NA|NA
TGCGCCAGCAGCTTGGGTCAAGCCGAGACCCAGTACTTC
CASSLGQAETQYF
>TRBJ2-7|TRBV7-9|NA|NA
TGTGCCAGCAGCCGCGAACCGGGCGCCTCGGGGGAGCAGTACTTC
CASSREPGASGEQYF
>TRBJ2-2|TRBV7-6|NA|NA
TGTGCCAGCAGGGCTTCGAGGAACGCGAACACCGGGGAGCTGTTTTTT
CASRASRNANTGELFF
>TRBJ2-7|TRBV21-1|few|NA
TGTGCCAGCAGCACTACCGGGACAGGGACCTACGAGCAGTACTTC
CASSTTGTGTYEQYF
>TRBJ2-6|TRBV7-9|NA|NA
TGTGCCAGCAGCTTAACAGGCTCGGGGGCCAACGTCCTGACTTTC
CASSLTGSGANVLTF
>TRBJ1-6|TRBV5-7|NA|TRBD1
TGTGCCAGCAGCTTCAACGGACAGGGGGGTTCACCCCTCCACTTT
CASSFNGQGGSPLHF
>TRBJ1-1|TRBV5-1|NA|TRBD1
TGCGCCAGCAGCCGCGGACAGGCGACGAATATGAACACTGAAGCTTTCTTT
CASSRGQATNMNTEAFF
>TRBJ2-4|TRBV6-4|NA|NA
TGTGCCAGCAGTCGCGGCTCAAACATTCAGTACTTC
CASSRGSNIQYF
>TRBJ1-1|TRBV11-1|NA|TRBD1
TGTGCCAGCAGCTTAGGGACAGGGAGGGACACTGAAGCTTTCTTT
CASSLGTGRDTEAFF
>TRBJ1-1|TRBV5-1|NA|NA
TGCGCCAGCAGCTTGGGGGCATGGGGGGAAGGCGGGAACACTGAAGCTTTCTTT
CASSLGAWGEGGNTEAFF
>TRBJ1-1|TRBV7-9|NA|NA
TGTGCCAGCAGCTTAGGCGCAGGGAACACTGAAGCTTTCTTT
CASSLGAGNTEAFF
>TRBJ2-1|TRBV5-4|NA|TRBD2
TGTGCCAGCAGCTTGGAGCGGGAAGAGCAGTTCTTC
CASSLEREEQFF
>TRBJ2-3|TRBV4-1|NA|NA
TGCGCCAGCAGCCTAGGGGCCGGTTACACAGATACGCAGTATTTT
CASSLGAGYTDTQYF
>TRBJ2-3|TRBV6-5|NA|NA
TGTGCCAGCAGTTACGCCGGGAGGGGGCTAGGAGATACGCAGTATTTT
CASSYAGRGLGDTQYF
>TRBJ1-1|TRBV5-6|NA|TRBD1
TGTGCCAGCAGCTCCAGGACAGGGGGGCTGAACACTGAAGCTTTCTTT
CASSSRTGGLNTEAFF
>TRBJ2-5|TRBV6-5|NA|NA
TGTGCCAGCAGTCCGGGTCTCCAAGGGACCCAGTACTTC
CASSPGLQGTQYF
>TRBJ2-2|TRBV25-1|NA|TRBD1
TGTGCCAGCAGTACTACCCAGGGGGCAGGCGGGGAGCTGTTTTTT
CASSTTQGAGGELFF
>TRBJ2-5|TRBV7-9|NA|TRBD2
TGTGCCAGCAGCCGCATAGCGGGAGGGAGGGAGACCCAGTACTTC
CASSRIAGGRETQYF
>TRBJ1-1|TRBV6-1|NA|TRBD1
TGTGCCAGCAGCCGACAGGGGGCTTGGACTGAAGCTTTCTTT
CASSRQGAWTEAFF
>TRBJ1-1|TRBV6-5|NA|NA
TGTGCCAGCAGTTACTCAGCGGACACTGAAGCTTTCTTT
CASSYSADTEAFF
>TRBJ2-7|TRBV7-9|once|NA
TGTGCCAGCAGCCCCCCTTCAAGTTACGAGCAGTACTTC
CASSPPSSYEQYF
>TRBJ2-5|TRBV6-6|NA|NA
TGTGCCAGCAGCCGGGGTGGGGGGTCCGGTGAAGAGACCCAGTACTTC
CASSRGGGSGEETQYF
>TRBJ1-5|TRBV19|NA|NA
TGTGCCAGTAGTACGGACAGAGGAAAATTAAATCAGCCCCAGCATTTT
CASSTDRGKLNQPQHF
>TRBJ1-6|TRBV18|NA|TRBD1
TGTGCCAGCTCACCTTTTGCCGGGACAGGGGATAATAATTCACCCCTCCACTTT
CASSPFAGTGDNNSPLHF
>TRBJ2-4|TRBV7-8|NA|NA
TGTGCCAGCAGCCTAAGTTCAGCTAGCTCTAACCCCCGGGGAAACATTCAGTACTTC
CASSLSSASSNPRGNIQYF
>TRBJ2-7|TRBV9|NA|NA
TGTGCCAGCAGCGCACAGGCGTCCTACGAGCAGTACTTC
CASSAQASYEQYF
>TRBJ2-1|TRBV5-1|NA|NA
TGCGCCAGCAGCTTGCTCGGGAGCTTCGATGAGCAGTTCTTC
CASSLLGSFDEQFF
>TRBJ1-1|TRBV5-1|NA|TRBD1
TGCGCCAGCAGCTTGGCCGGGACAGGGAGTCACGCTTTCTTT
CASSLAGTGSHAFF
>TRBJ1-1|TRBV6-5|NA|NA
TGTGCCAGCAGTTACGTGGGGGGGCTGGGCACTGAAGCTTTCTTT
CASSYVGGLGTEAFF
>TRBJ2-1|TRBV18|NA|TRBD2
TGTGCCAGCTCACCGCAAAGGTCTAGCGGGACCTACAATGAGCAGTTCTTC
CASSPQRSSGTYNEQFF
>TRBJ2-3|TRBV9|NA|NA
TGTGCCAGCAGCGTAGCTACCCAAGCGGGTCCAGATACGCAGTATTTT
CASSVATQAGPDTQYF
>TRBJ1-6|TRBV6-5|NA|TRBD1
TGTGCCAGCAGTCCGGAAGGACAGGGTAGTTCACCCCTCCACTTT
CASSPEGQGSSPLHF
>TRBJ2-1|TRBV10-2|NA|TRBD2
TGCGCCAGCGTGCTAGCGGGAGGGTACAATGAGCAGTTCTTC
CASVLAGGYNEQFF
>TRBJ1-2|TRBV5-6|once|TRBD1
TGTGCCAGCAGCTTGTTGAGCTGGACAGGGTATGGCTACACCTTC
CASSLLSWTGYGYTF
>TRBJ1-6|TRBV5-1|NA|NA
TGCGCCAGCAGCTTGGATGGGGGGGTTACATCACCCCTCCACTTT
CASSLDGGVTSPLHF
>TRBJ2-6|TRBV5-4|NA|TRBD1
TGTGCCAGCAGCGGACAGGGAACGGGGGCCAACGTCCTGACTTTC
CASSGQGTGANVLTF
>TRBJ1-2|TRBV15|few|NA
TGTGCCACCAGCAGAGGAGGAGGGCTAGGTGGCTACACCTTC
CATSRGGGLGGYTF
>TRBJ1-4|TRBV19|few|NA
TGTGCCAGTAGTATAGGGGGGGCTAATGAAAAACTGTTTTTT
CASSIGGANEKLFF
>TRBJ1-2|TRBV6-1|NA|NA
TGTGCCAGCAGTGAAGCGGGGACTGGCTCATACTATGGCTACACCTTC
CASSEAGTGSYYGYTF
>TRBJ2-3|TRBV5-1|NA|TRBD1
TGCGCCAGCAGCCTGGGACAGGGGCGTGGAGATACGCAGTATTTT
CASSLGQGRGDTQYF
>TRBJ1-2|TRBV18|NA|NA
TGTGCCAGCTCCCCAACTGGGGGGACCTCCTATGGCTACACCTTC
CASSPTGGTSYGYTF
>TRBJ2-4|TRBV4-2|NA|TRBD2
TGTGCCAGCAGCCAAGGCGGACTAGCGGGAGGTGGTAAAAACATTCAGTACTTC
CASSQGGLAGGGKNIQYF
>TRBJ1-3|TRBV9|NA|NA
TGTGCCAGCAGCGGCGCAGGGGCCGGAAACACCATATATTTT
CASSGAGAGNTIYF
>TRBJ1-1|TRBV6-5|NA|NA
TGTGCCAGCAAAGGAGCGGGAATGAACACTGAAGCTTTCTTT
CASKGAGMNTEAFF
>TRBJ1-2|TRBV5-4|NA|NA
TGTGCCAGCAGCTTGGTGGAGGGCTATGGCTACACCTTC
CASSLVEGYGYTF
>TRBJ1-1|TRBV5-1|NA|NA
TGCGCCAGCAGCCTCGGAGGTGGGAACACTGAAGCTTTCTTT
CASSLGGGNTEAFF
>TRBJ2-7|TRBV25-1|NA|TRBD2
TGTGCCAGCAGTGATGGACTAGCGGGAACCCACGAGCAGTACTTC
CASSDGLAGTHEQYF
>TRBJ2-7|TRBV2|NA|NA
TGTGCCAGCAGGTCTACTTCCCTCTCGGACGAGCAGTACTTC
CASRSTSLSDEQYF
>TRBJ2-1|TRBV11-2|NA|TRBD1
TGTGCCAGCAGCTTAGAACGGGACAGGTACAATGAGCAGTTCTTC
CASSLERDRYNEQFF
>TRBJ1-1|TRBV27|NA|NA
TGTGCCAGCAGTTGGAGGAGGGTTCAAATGAACACTGAAGCTTTCTTT
CASSWRRVQMNTEAFF